This is a list of T cell receptor beta chains from one sample in a study of blood T cell repertoires in COVID-19. TCRdb keeps only in-frame clones here, not all; method: immunoSEQ multiplex PCR. The data contain just over 650,000 clones, just under 90% of them seen just once; the ten biggest clones take up over 0.2%. The sequenced sample consisted of peripheral blood. These receptors all stem from a young woman with acute or convalescent COVID-19. CDR3s include the opening cysteine and the closing phenylalanine or tryptophan. A D gene is named only where the DNA matches it firmly. Not every row has a clone size; where given, it reads once, few, many or a size class.

j_call d_call clone_size v_call cdr3_aa cdr3_nt
TRBJ2-1 . . TRBV15 CATSPGVPYNEQFF TGTGCCACCAGCCCAGGCGTTCCCTACAATGAGCAGTTCTTC
TRBJ1-4 . once TRBV3-1/TRBV3-2 CASTARAANEKLFF TGTGCCAGCACTGCCAGGGCTGCTAATGAAAAACTGTTTTTT
TRBJ2-7 TRBD2 . TRBV27 CASSSPRAGGPYEQYF TGTGCCAGCAGTTCCCCCCGGGCGGGGGGGCCCTACGAGCAGTACTTC
TRBJ1-1 . . TRBV2 CASSEGRDRITEAFF TGTGCCAGCAGTGAGGGCCGGGATAGAATTACTGAAGCTTTCTTT
TRBJ1-1 . . TRBV6-1 CASSVLVSSEGTEAFF TGTGCCAGCAGTGTCTTGGTCTCCAGTGAGGGCACTGAAGCTTTCTTT
TRBJ1-6 . . TRBV19 CASRKAGGHLPLHF TGTGCCAGTAGAAAGGCGGGGGGACACCTCCCCCTCCACTTT
TRBJ2-1 TRBD2 . TRBV24-1 CATSDLASGGPNEQFF TGTGCCACCAGTGATCTCGCTAGCGGGGGTCCCAATGAGCAGTTCTTC
TRBJ1-5 . . TRBV27 CASSPRGGSNQPQHF TGTGCCAGCAGTCCCCGGGGGGGGAGCAATCAGCCCCAGCATTTT
TRBJ2-3 . . TRBV5-1 CASIRGGFGDTQYF TGCGCCAGCATTAGGGGGGGATTTGGAGATACGCAGTATTTT
TRBJ1-1 . . TRBV30 CAWSVSARLQEAFF TGTGCCTGGAGTGTCTCCGCGCGCCTTCAAGAAGCTTTCTTT
TRBJ2-5 TRBD1 once TRBV7-6 CASSLGPGTGLGETQYF TGTGCCAGCAGCTTAGGCCCCGGGACAGGCCTGGGGGAGACCCAGTACTTC
TRBJ2-3 . . TRBV9 CASSVETGVSTDTQYF TGTGCCAGCAGCGTAGAAACAGGAGTTAGCACAGATACGCAGTATTTT
TRBJ1-6 . . TRBV27 CASSPRGVSYNSPLHF TGTGCCAGCAGCCCCCGGGGAGTTTCTTATAATTCACCCCTCCACTTT
TRBJ1-3 . . TRBV5-6 CASSLAPGSGNTIYF TGTGCCAGCAGCTTGGCCCCAGGCTCTGGAAACACCATATATTTT
TRBJ2-7 . . TRBV19 CASSSSPLGDEQYF TGTGCCAGTAGTAGCAGCCCCTTAGGGGACGAGCAGTACTTC
TRBJ1-2 TRBD1 . TRBV4-2 CASSLWGTGAINYGYTF TGTGCCAGCAGCCTATGGGGGACAGGGGCGATTAACTATGGCTACACCTTC
TRBJ1-2 . once TRBV6-2/TRBV6-3 CASSNGGPYGYTF TGTGCCAGCAGTAACGGGGGGCCCTATGGCTACACCTTC
TRBJ1-1 . once TRBV7-6 CASSPPWALGVNTEAFF TGTGCCAGCAGCCCCCCTTGGGCTTTAGGGGTGAACACTGAAGCTTTCTTT
TRBJ2-1 TRBD2 . TRBV20-1 CSASGGGDYNEQFF TGCAGTGCTAGTGGCGGGGGGGACTACAATGAGCAGTTCTTC
TRBJ1-5 TRBD1 . TRBV5-1 CASSLGTGDSNQPQHF TGCGCCAGCAGCCTAGGAACAGGGGATAGCAATCAGCCCCAGCATTTT
TRBJ2-3 TRBD2 . TRBV19 CASSIEGAGGIDTDTQYF TGTGCCAGTAGTATAGAAGGAGCGGGGGGCATCGACACAGATACGCAGTATTTT
TRBJ1-5 . . TRBV5-1 CASSSFNRSQPQHF TGCGCCAGCAGCTCGTTTAATAGGAGTCAGCCCCAGCATTTT
TRBJ1-5 . . TRBV12-3/TRBV12-4 CASTGLNQPQHF TGTGCCAGCACAGGTCTTAATCAGCCCCAGCATTTT
TRBJ2-2 TRBD2 once TRBV6-6 CASSPSSGGAVAGELFF TGTGCCAGCAGTCCGTCTAGCGGGGGGGCAGTTGCCGGGGAGCTGTTTTTT
TRBJ2-5 TRBD1 . TRBV5-6 CASSWRTGMVETQYF TGTGCCAGCAGCTGGAGGACAGGGATGGTGGAGACCCAGTACTTC
TRBJ2-7 . . TRBV6-1 CASSEAGTGSYEQYF TGTGCCAGCAGTGAAGCCGGGACTGGGTCCTACGAGCAGTACTTC
TRBJ1-3 . . TRBV9 CASSVGSGEVSGNTIYF TGTGCCAGCAGCGTAGGTAGCGGAGAAGTGTCGGGAAACACCATATATTTT